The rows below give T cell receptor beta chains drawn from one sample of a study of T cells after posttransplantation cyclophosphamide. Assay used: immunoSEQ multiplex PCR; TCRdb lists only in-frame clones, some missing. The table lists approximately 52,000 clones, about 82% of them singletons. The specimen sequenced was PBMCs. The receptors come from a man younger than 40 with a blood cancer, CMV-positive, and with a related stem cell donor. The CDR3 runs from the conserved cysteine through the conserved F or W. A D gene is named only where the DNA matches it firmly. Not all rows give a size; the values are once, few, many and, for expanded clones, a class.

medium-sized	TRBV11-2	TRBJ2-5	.	TGTGCCAGCAGCTTATGGCGGAGGGAGACCCAGTACTTC	CASSLWRRETQYF
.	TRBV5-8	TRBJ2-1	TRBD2	TGTGCCAGCAGCTCCCTAGCGGACAATGAGCAGTTCTTC	CASSSLADNEQFF
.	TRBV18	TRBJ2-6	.	TGTGCCAGCTCACCACAGGACATCTCTGGGGCCAACGTCCTGACTTTC	CASSPQDISGANVLTF
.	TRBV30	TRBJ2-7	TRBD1	TGTGCCTGGAGTGGGGGGACAGGTATCTACGAGCAGTACTTC	CAWSGGTGIYEQYF
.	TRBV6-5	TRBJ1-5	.	TGTGCCAGCAGTCCGGACAGAGCTAATCAGCCCCAGCATTTT	CASSPDRANQPQHF
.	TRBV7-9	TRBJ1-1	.	TGTGCCAGCAGCAGAGACAGGTGGAACACTGAAGCTTTCTTT	CASSRDRWNTEAFF
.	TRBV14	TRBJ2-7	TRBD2	TGTGCCAGCAGCCCCAGCGGGAGGACCCACGAGCAGTACTTC	CASSPSGRTHEQYF
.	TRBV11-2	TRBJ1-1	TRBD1	TGTGCCAGCAGCCGGACAGGGCCGAACACTGAAGCTTTCTTT	CASSRTGPNTEAFF
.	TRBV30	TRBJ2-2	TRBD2	TGTGCCTGGTTGGGACTAGCATTTCCCGGGGAGCTGTTTTTT	CAWLGLAFPGELFF
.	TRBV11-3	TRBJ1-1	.	TGTGCCAGCAGCTGGTTAGGGGGGAACACTGAAGCTTTCTTT	CASSWLGGNTEAFF
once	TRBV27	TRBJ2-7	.	TGTGCCACCATACCACAGGGGAGGCCCTACGAGCAGTACTTC	CATIPQGRPYEQYF
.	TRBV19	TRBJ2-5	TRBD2	TGTGCCAGTACGGCGCGTACTAGCGGGGAGCGGGGGCAAGAGACCCAGTACTTC	CASTARTSGERGQETQYF
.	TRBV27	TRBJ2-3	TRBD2	TGTGCCAGCAGTTTACTGGGACTAGCGAATTCCCTCACAGATACGCAGTATTTT	CASSLLGLANSLTDTQYF
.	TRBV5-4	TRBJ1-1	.	TGTGCCAGCAGCTTGGGGTCCTCCCTCGGCACTGAAGCTTTCTTT	CASSLGSSLGTEAFF
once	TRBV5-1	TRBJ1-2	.	TGCGCCAGCAGCTTGGGAGGGCAGGAAGGCTACACCTTC	CASSLGGQEGYTF
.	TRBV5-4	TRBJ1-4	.	TGTGCCAGCAGCTTGGATGTCCAGAGGCCGCGTACTGCAACTAATGAAAAACTGTTTTTT	CASSLDVQRPRTATNEKLFF
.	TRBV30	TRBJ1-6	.	TGTGCCTGGAGTGTGAGCAACTTCCCCCGGAGCTCCTATAATTCACCCCTCCACTTT	CAWSVSNFPRSSYNSPLHF